This TCR beta chain was sequenced in a study of T cell responses to AZD1222 COVID-19 vaccine. Study results and caveats: Nearly half of unique spike-specific TCRs reportedly avoided B.1.351 and B.1.1.7 mutated regions.

Using immunoSEQ multiplex PCR, the repertoire was profiled, and TCRdb retains in-frame clones only, with some absent. The data contain more than 100,000 clones, about 88% of them singletons. Points on this clone: The antigen remains undetermined.

This sample comprised peripheral blood, obtained on day 0 of AZD1222 vaccination. The sequence came from an adult in good health.

The CDR3 loop is CSASLAGGRRWNEQFF. The CDR3 DNA is TGCAGTGCTAGTCTAGCGGGAGGGCGGCGGTGGAATGAGCAGTTCTTC. The V and J genes are TRBV20-1 and TRBJ2-1, with 12 bases lining up with TRBD2. Germline loops: CDR1 DFQATT, CDR2 SNEGSKA (reference sequence). V gave up 3 bases and J gave up 7 bases; unmatched junction bases: 10. The CDR3 runs 16 residues.